This T cell receptor (beta chain) came from a study of follicular helper T cells after annual influenza vaccination. Study-wide background: Across the 2013-2014, 2014-2015 and 2015-2016 vaccination seasons, some subjects were resampled.

Sequencing was performed with immunoSEQ multiplex PCR; in TCRdb, only in-frame clones are kept and a portion is missing. The repertoire holds over 1,000 clones, with around 78% as singletons. The time point here: 2014-2015 season, pre-vaccination. Subjects lived in the community and lacked influenza vaccine within the prior 6 months. Excluded were substance abuse, HIV/AIDS, active cancer, immunomodulatory drugs and active illness. Study-wide results and limits: Day 7 ICOS+CD38+ clones were most often found later in ICOS-CD38- cTfh cells.

Turning to this clone: The antigen is not known.

V dropped 1 base and J dropped 7; count of bases not matched to a gene: 5. This CDR3 has 15 amino acids. Germline loops: CDR1 SGHDN, CDR2 FVKESK. The genes are TRBV14 and TRBJ2-1, with TRBD2 matching 9 bases. The TCR comes from an adult who received the influenza vaccine. Sequencing used CXCR5+ CD38+ circulating T follicular helper cells from blood, obtained on the day of influenza vaccination. The subset denotes: circulating Tfh, non-naive CD4+CXCR5+PD-1+ (ICOS+CD38+ or ICOS-CD38-). In DNA form, the CDR3 reads TGTGCCAGCAGCCAAGGGGCTAGCGGGGTAAATGAGCAGTTCTTC. Protein: CASSQGASGVNEQFF.